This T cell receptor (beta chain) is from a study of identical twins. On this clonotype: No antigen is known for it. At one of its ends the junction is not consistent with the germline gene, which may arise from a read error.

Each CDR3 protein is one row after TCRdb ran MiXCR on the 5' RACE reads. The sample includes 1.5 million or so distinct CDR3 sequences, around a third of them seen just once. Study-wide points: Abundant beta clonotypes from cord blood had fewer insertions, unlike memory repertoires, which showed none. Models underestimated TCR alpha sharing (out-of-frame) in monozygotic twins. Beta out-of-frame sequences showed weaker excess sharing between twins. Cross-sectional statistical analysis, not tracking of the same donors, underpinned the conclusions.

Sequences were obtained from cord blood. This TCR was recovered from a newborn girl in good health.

Written as DNA, the CDR3 is TGTGCCAGCAACTTGGACACCAATGAAAAACTGTTTTTT. Residues: CASNLDTNEKLFF. The chain couples TRBV5-4 to TRBJ1-4; weak D call: TRBD1 (5 bases). Germline V gene lookup returns CDR1 SGHNT and CDR2 YYREEE (reference sequence). This CDR3 contains 13 residues.